Below are 26 T cell receptor beta chains sequenced from a single sample in a study of cytomegalovirus exposure and HLA in healthy donors. The PCR used 60 Vbeta and 13 Jbeta primers. Repertoires were generated with immunoSEQ multiplex PCR, while TCRdb's copy carries only in-frame clones and drops some. Of under 100,000 clones listed, around three quarters were seen once; the top ten hold approximately 15%. Sequenced sample: PBMCs. The source is a woman between 50 and 59 years old in good health and CMV-seropositive.

V is TRBV5-1 and J is TRBJ2-7, with TRBD2 as a possible D gene (6 bases). The V end lost 4 bases, the J end lost 6 bases, and 17 bases lay between the germline ends. Germline loops: CDR1 SGHRS, CDR2 YFSETQ. This CDR3 has 14 residues. CDR3: CASSGIAVASEQYF. For the CDR3, the DNA is TGCGCCAGCAGCGGGATAGCGGTTGCGAGCGAGCAGTACTTC.

This clone was recorded a few times. The V call is TRBV5-4, the J call TRBJ2-7, with D perhaps matching TRBD1 (5 bases). V was pared by 3 bases and J by 1 base, with 17 bases between. This CDR3 is 16 amino acids long. Germline loops: CDR1 SGHNT, CDR2 YYREEE (reference sequence). CDR3: CASSSSHRPISYEQYF. Here the CDR3 DNA reads TGTGCCAGCAGCTCCAGTCACAGGCCTATTTCCTACGAGCAGTACTTC.

There are a few counts of this clone. The rearrangement links TRBV19 to TRBJ2-7; possible D gene TRBD2, 6 bases. The germline gives CDR1 LNHDA, CDR2 SQIVND (reference sequence). This CDR3 comprises 16 residues. V was trimmed by 6 bases and J by 0 bases, leaving 18 bases between them. CDR3 region: CASSRIGTSPSYEQYF. DNA of the CDR3: TGTGCCAGTAGCCGGATCGGGACTTCCCCCTCCTACGAGCAGTACTTC.

The rearrangement links TRBV28 to TRBJ2-2, with D perhaps matching TRBD1 (5 bases). The germline V gene has CDR1 MDHEN and CDR2 SYDVKM. The CDR3 spans 13 residues. Trimming cost V 4 bases and J 5 bases, with 8 bases left between them. CDR3 coding DNA: TGTGCCAGCAGTTCAAAGGGGACCGGGGAGCTGTTTTTT. Protein: CASSSKGTGELFF.

There are a few counts of this clone. The gene calls are TRBV19 and TRBJ2-1; 9 bases are shared with TRBD2. CDR3 length: 16 residues. Germline V lookup: CDR1 LNHDA, CDR2 SQIVND (reference sequence). With 1 base clipped from V and 2 bases from J, the junction kept 3 bases outside the gene matches. The CDR3 bases are TGTGCCAGTAGTATAGTTGCGGGAGGGACCTACAATGAGCAGTTCTTC. Amino acid sequence: CASSIVAGGTYNEQFF. The whole variable domain, remainder taken from reference TRBV19 and TRBJ2-1, is DGGITQSPKYLFRKEGQNVTLSCEQNLNHDAMYWYRQDPGQGLRLIYYSQIVNDFQKGDIAEGYSVSREKKESFPLTVTSAQKNPTAFYLCASSIVAGGTYNEQFFGPGTRLTVL.

The chain combines TRBV6-1 with TRBJ2-7, with D unclear. Germline V lookup: CDR1 MNHNS, CDR2 SASEGT. V lost 6 bases and J lost 5, with 5 bases in between. This CDR3 has 10 amino acids. The CDR3 region has the DNA TGTGCCAGCAGATACAACGAGCAGTACTTC. Translation gives CASRYNEQYF.

This chain links TRBV7-3 with TRBJ2-5, with D hard to call. Germline V gene sequence: CDR1 SGHTA, CDR2 FQGTGA. CDR3 length equals 10 residues. V lost 4 bases, J lost 5 bases, and 2 bases lay in between. The CDR3 DNA sequence: TGTGCCAGCAGCTCGGAGACCCAGTACTTC. This sequence encodes CASSSETQYF.

J is TRBJ2-5 and V is TRBV28; 8 bases are shared with TRBD2. The J call is uncertain, as TRBJ2-7 better fits the DNA end. The CDR3 consists of 17 residues. Germline V gene data show CDR1 as MDHEN and CDR2 as SYDVKM. CDR3 nucleotide sequence: TGTGCCAGCAGTCCGCCGGCGCTCGGGACTAGCTCCTACGAGCAGTACTTC. This codes for CASSPPALGTSSYEQYF.

In its sample, this clone was seen a few times. The chain is built from TRBV9 and TRBJ1-2; 10 bases align to TRBD1. The germline V gene has CDR1 SGDLS and CDR2 YYNGEE. The V segment lost 4 bases and the J segment 1 base; nucleotides outside the gene matches: 4. The CDR3 spans 15 residues. The CDR3, as DNA: TGTGCCAGCAGCTCCCGGGACAGGGGTAACTATGGCTACACCTTC. It is translated as CASSSRDRGNYGYTF. The complete variable domain, with remaining parts taken from reference TRBV9 and TRBJ1-2, reads DSGVTQTPKHLITATGQRVTLRCSPRSGDLSVYWYQQSLDQGLQFLIQYYNGEERAKGNILERFSAQQFPDLHSELNLSSLELGDSALYFCASSSRDRGNYGYTFGSGTRLTVV.

V usage is TRBV5-1 and J usage is TRBJ2-5; the match to TRBD1 covers 7 bases. The closer fit of TRBJ2-7 to the DNA end suggests the J call may be wrong. The CDR3 sequence is 14 residues long. Germline values: CDR1 SGHRS, CDR2 YFSETQ. The CDR3 here is CASSFGTEKYEQYF. CDR3 bases: TGCGCCAGCAGCTTTGGGACAGAAAAGTACGAGCAGTACTTC.

V and J are TRBV28 and TRBJ1-4, with a weak D call TRBD1 (5 bases). Trimming stripped 7 bases from V and 8 bases from J, with 11 bases between. CDR3 size: 12 residues. CDR1 is MDHEN and CDR2 is SYDVKM in the germline V gene. The CDR3 bases are TGTGCCAGCACCCAGGGAGGCGAAAAACTGTTTTTT. This codes for CASTQGGEKLFF. Variable domain in full (rest from reference TRBV28 and TRBJ1-4): DVKVTQSSRYLVKRTGEKVFLECVQDMDHENMFWYRQDPGLGLRLIYFSYDVKMKEKGDIPEGYSVSREKKERFSLILESASTNQTSMYLCASTQGGEKLFFGSGTQLSVL.

The chain carries TRBV11-2 and TRBJ2-7, with D uncertain. The CDR3 sequence is 13 residues long. Trimming took off 1 base at V and 6 bases at J, with 10 bases between the two ends. Germline assignment: CDR1 SGHAT and CDR2 FQNNGV. The CDR3 nucleotides read TGTGCCAGCAGCTTAGGGTTGGGCGCCGAGCAGTACTTC. Translation: CASSLGLGAEQYF.

The chain employs TRBV28 and TRBJ1-5, with D unresolved. The germline CDR1 and CDR2 sequences are MDHEN and SYDVKM. V dropped 8 bases and J dropped 3 bases, with 8 bases sitting between them. The CDR3 runs to 12 residues. CDR3 amino acids: CASVRHNQPQHF. DNA for the CDR3: TGTGCCAGCGTTAGACACAATCAGCCCCAGCATTTT.

This chain uses TRBV7-9 with TRBJ2-3; TRBD2 agrees at 8 bases. Germline V lookup: CDR1 SEHNR, CDR2 FQNEAQ (reference sequence). The CDR3 runs to 15 residues. The J segment lost 3 bases and the V segment lost 1 base, leaving 3 bases of the junction unmatched. The CDR3 reads CASSLGGGGTDTQYF. For the CDR3, the DNA is TGTGCCAGCAGCTTAGGCGGCGGGGGGACAGATACGCAGTATTTT. Full variable domain (outside the CDR3, taken from reference TRBV7-9 and TRBJ2-3): DTGVSQNPRHKITKRGQNVTFRCDPISEHNRLYWYRQTLGQGPEFLTYFQNEAQLEKSRLLSDRFSAERPKGSFSTLEIQRTEQGDSAMYLCASSLGGGGTDTQYFGPGTRLTVL.

This chain links TRBV5-4 with TRBJ2-7, with TRBD2 matching over 8 bases. Germline loops: CDR1 SGHNT, CDR2 YYREEE (reference sequence). This CDR3 spans 15 amino acids. Trimming removed 1 base from V and 3 bases from J; junction bases left unmatched: 6. The CDR3 is CASSLSGTSFYEQYF. CDR3 bases: TGTGCCAGCAGCTTGAGCGGGACTAGTTTCTACGAGCAGTACTTC.

The chain employs TRBV5-1 and TRBJ2-1; D may be TRBD2 (6 bases). The V and J ends lost 6 bases and 0 bases respectively, with 25 bases between them. The CDR3 runs to 19 residues. CDR1 is SGHRS and CDR2 is YFSETQ in the germline V gene. DNA of the CDR3: TGCGCCAGCACGCGCCAGGTCGGAGGGAGCGCCCTCTCCTACAATGAGCAGTTCTTC. It translates to CASTRQVGGSALSYNEQFF.

The J gene is TRBJ1-4, the V gene TRBV29-1; maybe TRBD1 (6 bases). Germline V gives CDR1 SQVTM, CDR2 ANQGSEA. Trimming removed 7 bases from V and 7 bases from J, with 16 bases in between. CDR3 size: 13 residues. The CDR3 here is CSAGGRGGEKLFF. The CDR3 nucleotides are TGCAGCGCTGGGGGCAGGGGTGGTGAAAAACTGTTTTTT.

A few counts support this clone. At one end, the junction sequence differs from germline, possibly due to a read error. The chain uses TRBV7-7 and TRBJ2-1; TRBD2 matches at 8 bases. Germline V gene lookup returns CDR1 SSHAT and CDR2 FNYEAQ (reference sequence). The CDR3 loop spans 14 amino acids. In DNA form, the CDR3 reads TGTGCTAGCAGCCCACGGACTAGCTCATATGAGCAGTTCTTC. Its translation is CASSPRTSSYEQFF.

The rearrangement uses TRBV5-4 and TRBJ2-7; D perhaps matches TRBD1 (5 bases). The CDR3 runs 13 residues. The germline gives CDR1 SGHNT, CDR2 YYREEE (reference sequence). V lost 9 bases and J 0 bases, leaving 13 bases between the germline ends. Here the CDR3 DNA reads TGTGCCACCACGACAGCTAACTCCTACGAGCAGTACTTC. It yields the protein CATTTANSYEQYF.

This clone was detected only once. The V call is TRBV25-1, the J call TRBJ1-2, with TRBD1 matching over 7 bases. CDR3 length: 18 amino acids. The ends lost 2 bases at V and 4 bases at J; junction bases unmatched: 16. CDR1 is MGHDK, CDR2 SYGVNS, per germline. CDR3 region: CASSEISRDSLVRYGYTF. DNA for the CDR3: TGTGCCAGCAGTGAAATTAGCCGGGACAGTCTAGTACGCTATGGCTACACCTTC.

As for this clone: This same CDR3 is encoded by further DNA sequences in the sample. The chain couples TRBV10-1 to TRBJ1-1; D is possibly TRBD1 (5 bases). The V gene lost 8 bases and the J gene lost 5 bases, with 15 bases spanning the gap. Germline V gene sequence: CDR1 WNHNN, CDR2 SYGVQD (reference sequence). CDR3 size: 13 residues. The CDR3 bases are TGCGCCAGCTCCACCTCGGGGGTAACTGAAGCTTTCTTT. Its translation: CASSTSGVTEAFF.

This chain connects TRBV11-2 to TRBJ2-7, with D maybe TRBD2 (5 bases). Deletions cut 6 bases from V and 6 bases from J, with 12 bases between. Germline CDR1 SGHAT, CDR2 FQNNGV. This CDR3 has 12 amino acids. The DNA for the CDR3 is TGTGCCAGCAGAAAGGACGGGGTCGAGCAGTACTTC. It is translated as CASRKDGVEQYF.

The V call is TRBV15, the J call TRBJ2-2, with 7 bases fitting TRBD1. The CDR3 is 17 residues long. Per the germline V gene, CDR1 is LNHNV and CDR2 is YYDKDF (reference sequence). The V and J ends lost 0 bases and 6 bases, in that order; junction bases with no gene match: 10. DNA for the CDR3: TGTGCCACCAGCAGAGATGAGACGGGACAGTCTGCCGGGGAGCTGTTTTTT. This sequence encodes CATSRDETGQSAGELFF.

The J gene is TRBJ1-3, the V gene TRBV28; 8 bases are a match to TRBD1. The CDR3 is 17 residues long. Germline CDR1 is MDHEN and CDR2 is SYDVKM. Germline trimming cut 4 bases from V and 4 bases from J; bases unmatched to any gene: 12. The CDR3 spells CASSSLFAGGVGNTIYF. CDR3 DNA: TGTGCCAGCAGTTCCCTTTTCGCAGGGGGCGTCGGAAACACCATATATTTT. Complete variable domain (other parts from reference TRBV28 and TRBJ1-3): DVKVTQSSRYLVKRTGEKVFLECVQDMDHENMFWYRQDPGLGLRLIYFSYDVKMKEKGDIPEGYSVSREKKERFSLILESASTNQTSMYLCASSSLFAGGVGNTIYFGEGSWLTVV.

The chain couples TRBV27 to TRBJ2-5, with D possibly TRBD2 on 5 matching bases. The CDR3 loop spans 17 amino acids. Germline loops: CDR1 MNHEY, CDR2 SMNVEV (reference sequence). Trimming shortened V by 1 base and J by 5 bases, and 20 bases separated the two germline ends. The CDR3 here is CASSLFASGGLVETQYF. CDR3 DNA: TGTGCCAGCAGTTTATTCGCCTCGGGCGGGTTAGTGGAGACCCAGTACTTC.

This chain links TRBV7-9 with TRBJ1-4, with 9 bases that match TRBD1. CDR3 length: 14 residues. Looked up from germline, CDR1 is SEHNR and CDR2 is FQNEAQ (reference sequence). V lost 1 base to trimming and J lost 9 bases; unmatched junction nucleotides: 3. The CDR3 spells CASSLDRGRQKLFF. In DNA, the CDR3 is TGTGCCAGCAGCTTAGACAGGGGGCGGCAAAAACTGTTTTTT.